This is a list of T cell receptor beta chains from one sample in a study of T cell changes during pregnancy in multiple sclerosis. Profiling relied on immunoSEQ multiplex PCR, and the TCRdb table lists in-frame clones only, not all of them. The profile covers roughly 35,000 clones, with approximately 90% appearing a single time and 9.5% to 12% taken by the ten largest. Sequencing was performed on CD8+ T cells from peripheral blood mononuclear cells, taken before pregnancy. These receptors all stem from a female donor with multiple sclerosis, enrolled in a pregnancy study. CDR3s include the opening cysteine and the closing phenylalanine or tryptophan. D genes are given only for firm matches. The size of a clone is reported for some rows only, either as once, few or many, or as a class for expanded clones.

J: TRBJ2-5; V: TRBV11-2; size: -; D: -; CDR3: CASSATFMQETQYF; DNA: TGTGCCAGCAGCGCAACATTTATGCAAGAGACCCAGTACTTC
J: TRBJ1-5; V: TRBV7-9; size: -; D: -; CDR3: CASSQGGLTQPQHF; DNA: TGTGCCAGCAGCCAGGGAGGGCTCACTCAGCCCCAGCATTTT
J: TRBJ1-6; V: TRBV27; size: once; D: TRBD1; CDR3: CASSAGQGTYNSPLHF; DNA: TGTGCCAGCAGTGCCGGACAGGGGACCTATAATTCACCCCTCCACTTT
J: TRBJ2-7; V: TRBV10-3; size: -; D: TRBD1; CDR3: CAISESPYRGRNEQYF; DNA: TGTGCCATCAGTGAGTCTCCGTACAGGGGAAGGAACGAGCAGTACTTC
J: TRBJ2-7; V: TRBV19; size: few; D: -; CDR3: CASSIVLAGTYEQYF; DNA: TGTGCCAGTAGTATAGTCCTGGCAGGGACCTACGAGCAGTACTTC
J: TRBJ2-7; V: TRBV5-4; size: -; D: -; CDR3: CASSPDSPSYEQYF; DNA: TGTGCCAGCAGCCCGGACAGTCCATCCTACGAGCAGTACTTC
J: TRBJ2-3; V: TRBV6-4; size: -; D: TRBD1; CDR3: CASSPDRDTDTQYF; DNA: TGTGCCAGCAGCCCGGACAGGGACACAGATACGCAGTATTTT
J: TRBJ2-5; V: TRBV27; size: -; D: -; CDR3: CASSGGDLETQYF; DNA: TGTGCCAGCAGCGGAGGGGACCTAGAGACCCAGTACTTC
J: TRBJ2-3; V: TRBV2; size: -; D: TRBD2; CDR3: CASKTGGGFFTDTQYF; DNA: TGTGCCAGCAAGACCGGGGGAGGGTTCTTCACAGATACGCAGTATTTT
J: TRBJ2-4; V: TRBV6-5; size: -; D: TRBD2; CDR3: CASSKLAGAQNIQYF; DNA: TGTGCCAGCAGCAAACTAGCGGGGGCTCAAAACATTCAGTACTTC
J: TRBJ1-5; V: TRBV19; size: -; D: TRBD1; CDR3: CASSPIGQGAAPGQPQHF; DNA: TGTGCCAGTAGTCCTATCGGGCAGGGGGCCGCTCCAGGCCAGCCCCAGCATTTT
J: TRBJ1-1; V: TRBV9; size: -; D: -; CDR3: CASSVALMNTEAFF; DNA: TGTGCCAGCAGCGTAGCACTGATGAACACTGAAGCTTTCTTT
J: TRBJ2-2; V: TRBV6-1; size: -; D: TRBD2; CDR3: CASSEASGGFYTGELFF; DNA: TGTGCCAGCAGTGAGGCTAGCGGGGGGTTTTACACCGGGGAGCTGTTTTTT
J: TRBJ2-5; V: TRBV25-1; size: -; D: TRBD1; CDR3: CASRGGQGPQETQYF; DNA: TGTGCCAGCAGGGGGGGACAGGGCCCCCAAGAGACCCAGTACTTC
J: TRBJ1-2; V: TRBV30; size: -; D: -; CDR3: CAWSLHYGYTF; DNA: TGTGCCTGGAGTCTCCACTATGGCTACACCTTC
J: TRBJ2-7; V: TRBV11-2; size: few; D: -; CDR3: CASTDAGLSYEQYF; DNA: TGTGCCAGCACCGATGCAGGACTCTCCTACGAGCAGTACTTC
J: TRBJ1-4; V: TRBV29-1; size: -; D: -; CDR3: CSVEGEGLRGEKLFF; DNA: TGCAGCGTTGAAGGAGAGGGTCTCAGGGGTGAAAAACTGTTTTTT
J: TRBJ1-1; V: TRBV7-9; size: -; D: -; CDR3: CASSPQGPNTEAFF; DNA: TGTGCCAGCAGCCCACAGGGCCCGAACACTGAAGCTTTCTTT
J: TRBJ2-5; V: TRBV7-9; size: -; D: TRBD2; CDR3: CASRGTSGGAVETQYF; DNA: TGTGCCTCTAGGGGGACTAGCGGGGGGGCCGTGGAGACCCAGTACTTC
J: TRBJ2-7; V: TRBV5-4; size: -; D: -; CDR3: CASSLATYEQYF; DNA: TGTGCCAGCAGCTTGGCCACCTACGAGCAGTACTTC
J: TRBJ2-1; V: TRBV27; size: -; D: TRBD2; CDR3: CASSPRTRPTLFF; DNA: TGTGCCAGCAGTCCCCGGACTAGACCGACTTTGTTCTTC
J: TRBJ2-2; V: TRBV10-3; size: -; D: -; CDR3: CAISDGSVYGELFF; DNA: TGTGCCATCAGTGATGGTTCAGTTTACGGGGAGCTGTTTTTT
J: TRBJ2-3; V: TRBV6-1; size: few; D: -; CDR3: CASTAGSGDTDTQYF; DNA: TGTGCCAGCACAGCGGGTAGCGGAGACACAGATACGCAGTATTTT
J: TRBJ2-7; V: TRBV5-6; size: -; D: -; CDR3: CASSRRGEQYF; DNA: TGTGCCAGCAGCCGGCGGGGCGAGCAGTACTTC
J: TRBJ2-1; V: TRBV7-6; size: once; D: -; CDR3: CASSLVPGRGSGHEQFF; DNA: TGTGCCAGCAGCTTAGTGCCCGGGAGAGGTTCTGGGCATGAGCAGTTCTTC
J: TRBJ2-1; V: TRBV5-5; size: -; D: TRBD1; CDR3: CASSGTGGGEQFF; DNA: TGTGCCAGCAGCGGGACAGGGGGCGGGGAGCAGTTCTTC
J: TRBJ2-1; V: TRBV7-8; size: -; D: TRBD2; CDR3: CASSLLRRDFHAGVDNEQFF; DNA: TGTGCCAGCAGCTTATTAAGGCGGGACTTCCACGCGGGGGTGGACAATGAGCAGTTCTTC
J: TRBJ1-2; V: TRBV5-5; size: -; D: -; CDR3: CASSVQGRGYTF; DNA: TGTGCCAGCAGCGTACAGGGCCGTGGCTACACCTTC
J: TRBJ1-5; V: TRBV6-5; size: once; D: -; CDR3: CASSFSGSNQPQHF; DNA: TGTGCCAGCAGTTTTTCTGGCAGCAATCAGCCCCAGCATTTT
J: TRBJ1-6; V: TRBV6-5; size: -; D: TRBD1; CDR3: CASSTGTENSPLHF; DNA: TGTGCCAGCAGCACCGGGACAGAGAATTCACCCCTCCACTTT
J: TRBJ1-1; V: TRBV19; size: -; D: -; CDR3: CATFPRARGGAFF; DNA: TGTGCCACTTTTCCTCGTGCCAGGGGAGGGGCTTTCTTT
J: TRBJ2-3; V: TRBV5-6; size: once; D: TRBD2; CDR3: CASSLTSGLTDTQYF; DNA: TGTGCCAGCAGCCTGACTAGCGGGCTAACAGATACGCAGTATTTT
J: TRBJ2-5; V: TRBV6-1; size: once; D: -; CDR3: CASSAWGEGETQYF; DNA: TGTGCCAGCAGTGCTTGGGGAGAGGGAGAGACCCAGTACTTC
J: TRBJ1-1; V: TRBV29-1; size: -; D: TRBD1; CDR3: CSVTDRVRDTEAFF; DNA: TGCAGCGTAACCGACAGGGTGCGCGACACTGAAGCTTTCTTT
J: TRBJ2-2; V: TRBV4-1; size: -; D: TRBD2; CDR3: CASQAAGAPGELFF; DNA: TGCGCCAGTCAAGCAGCGGGAGCCCCCGGGGAGCTGTTTTTT
J: TRBJ1-2; V: TRBV6-5; size: -; D: -; CDR3: CASSYTGRGAYYGYTF; DNA: TGTGCCAGCAGTTACACGGGGCGGGGGGCTTACTATGGCTACACCTTC
J: TRBJ1-2; V: TRBV27; size: few; D: -; CDR3: CASSRTGRGYTF; DNA: TGTGCCAGCAGTCGGACCGGGAGGGGCTACACCTTC
J: TRBJ2-7; V: TRBV19; size: -; D: TRBD2; CDR3: CASSPAGTSFPGEQYF; DNA: TGTGCCAGTAGTCCGGCTGGGACTAGCTTCCCTGGCGAGCAGTACTTC
J: TRBJ2-7; V: TRBV27; size: -; D: TRBD1; CDR3: CASSHGTDPTEQYF; DNA: TGTGCCAGCAGCCACGGGACAGATCCTACGGAGCAGTACTTC
J: TRBJ1-2; V: TRBV30; size: -; D: -; CDR3: CAWTHRENYGYTF; DNA: TGTGCCTGGACCCACAGGGAAAACTATGGCTACACCTTC
J: TRBJ2-1; V: TRBV11-2; size: -; D: -; CDR3: CASSFRQGLDEQFF; DNA: TGTGCCAGCAGCTTTCGCCAGGGGCTTGATGAGCAGTTCTTC
J: TRBJ2-7; V: TRBV5-1; size: -; D: -; CDR3: CASSWGGGSYEQYF; DNA: TGCGCCAGCAGCTGGGGGGGCGGATCCTACGAGCAGTACTTC
J: TRBJ2-7; V: TRBV5-6; size: -; D: TRBD2; CDR3: CASSLGTSGRALSEQYF; DNA: TGTGCCAGCAGCTTGGGGACTAGCGGGAGGGCCCTTTCCGAGCAGTACTTC
J: TRBJ1-1; V: TRBV29-1; size: -; D: -; CDR3: CSVEGAGLNTEAFF; DNA: TGCAGCGTTGAGGGAGCAGGCCTGAACACTGAAGCTTTCTTT
J: TRBJ2-3; V: TRBV9; size: -; D: -; CDR3: CASSVVVRADTQYF; DNA: TGTGCCAGCAGCGTAGTCGTTCGGGCAGATACGCAGTATTTT
J: TRBJ2-1; V: TRBV5-6; size: -; D: -; CDR3: CASSPRPYNEQFF; DNA: TGTGCCAGCAGCCCCCGTCCCTACAATGAGCAGTTCTTC
J: TRBJ1-5; V: TRBV4-2; size: -; D: -; CDR3: CASSQGVEGNQPQHF; DNA: TGTGCCAGCAGCCAAGGAGTAGAGGGCAATCAGCCCCAGCATTTT
J: TRBJ1-5; V: TRBV6-1; size: -; D: TRBD1; CDR3: CASYTGEGNQPQHF; DNA: TGTGCCAGCTATACAGGGGAGGGCAATCAGCCCCAGCATTTT
J: TRBJ2-1; V: TRBV14; size: -; D: TRBD2; CDR3: CASSQAGLAGGFPNEQFF; DNA: TGTGCCAGCAGCCAGGCGGGACTAGCGGGAGGGTTCCCCAATGAGCAGTTCTTC
J: TRBJ2-7; V: TRBV11-2; size: -; D: -; CDR3: CASSSDRYPYEQYF; DNA: TGTGCCAGCAGCTCCGACAGGTACCCCTACGAGCAGTACTTC
J: TRBJ1-5; V: TRBV27; size: once; D: TRBD1; CDR3: CASSYAGGSNQPQHF; DNA: TGTGCCAGCAGTTACGCAGGGGGTAGCAATCAGCCCCAGCATTTT